Below are 13 T cell receptor beta chains sequenced from a single sample in a study of vaccination effects on CD4 cells after COVID-19. In the ViraFEST assay, antigen-specific CD4+ clonotypes were identified by expansion after peptide-pool stimulation. With more than 9 days of culture completed, CD4+ T cells were isolated. No antigen has been assigned to these receptors. Method: immunoSEQ multiplex PCR; TCRdb's copy keeps in-frame clones and lacks some. Here the sample spans around 83,000 clones, around 74% being singletons. The sample here was CD4+ T cells from PBMCs cultured with HCoV-229E spike peptides, taken before COVID-19 vaccination. These receptors came from a human donor who received a COVID-19 vaccine.

This clone was counted a few times. The J gene is TRBJ2-5, the V gene TRBV7-2; the match to TRBD2 covers 8 bases. This CDR3 is 14 amino acids long. Germline assignment: CDR1 SGHTA and CDR2 FQGNSA. With 4 bases clipped from V and 5 bases from J, the junction kept 6 bases outside the gene matches. Here the CDR3 DNA reads TGTGCCAGCAGCTGGGGGAGCGGGGGTGAGACCCAGTACTTC. It is translated as CASSWGSGGETQYF. Combining the CDR3 with reference TRBV7-2 and TRBJ2-5 gives the whole variable domain GAGVSQSPSNKVTEKGKDVELRCDPISGHTALYWYRQSLGQGLEFLIYFQGNSAPDKSGLPSDRFSAERTGGSVSTLTIQRTQQEDSAVYLCASSWGSGGETQYFGPGTRLLVL.

This clone came up a few times. This chain links TRBV10-1 with TRBJ2-2; 8 bases agree with TRBD2. V was clipped by 11 bases and J by 2 bases; unmatched bases: 13. CDR1 and CDR2 (germline): WNHNN, SYGVQD (reference sequence). The CDR3 length is 16 residues. DNA for the CDR3: TGCGCCGTTTCCCGAACCAGCGGGGGAAACACCGGGGAGCTGTTTTTT. Its protein product is CAVSRTSGGNTGELFF.

This clone was seen a handful of times. The rearrangement joins TRBV19 to TRBJ1-2, with D perhaps matching TRBD1 (6 bases). V shed 4 bases and J shed 8 bases, with 17 bases lying between them. Per germline, CDR1 LNHDA and CDR2 SQIVND (reference sequence). This CDR3 is 14 amino acids long. In DNA, the CDR3 is TGTGCCAGTAGTACCCTACCGGGGACACGAGGCTACACCTTC. Translation gives CASSTLPGTRGYTF.

The chain combines TRBV9 with TRBJ2-2; no firm D call. V was clipped by 2 bases and J by 4 bases, with 6 bases between them. CDR1 is SGDLS and CDR2 is YYNGEE in the germline V gene. The CDR3 consists of 13 residues. The CDR3 DNA reads TGTGCCAGCAGCGTTGACTTCACCGGGGAGCTGTTTTTT. This encodes CASSVDFTGELFF.

CDR3 region: CASRSGWAGEQYV. The CDR3 DNA sequence: TGTGCCAGCAGATCAGGTTGGGCGGGGGAGCAGTACGTC. The rearrangement uses TRBV11-2 and TRBJ2-7; perhaps TRBD2 as D (6 bases). The CDR3 contains 13 residues. The V and J ends lost 6 bases and 7 bases respectively, with 16 bases between them. CDR1 SGHAT and CDR2 FQNNGV come from the germline V gene.

The chain employs TRBV5-1 and TRBJ2-5, with TRBD2 matching over 10 bases. The CDR3 runs to 15 residues. Per the germline V gene, CDR1 is SGHRS and CDR2 is YFSETQ. Germline trimming cut 4 bases from V and 2 bases from J; bases unmatched to any gene: 5. The CDR3 nucleotides are TGCGCCAGCAGCAATAGCGGGGGGACACAAGAGACCCAGTACTTC. Translating it yields CASSNSGGTQETQYF.

This chain joins TRBV6-4 and TRBJ1-2; 10 nucleotides line up with TRBD1. Germline V lookup: CDR1 MRHNA, CDR2 SNTAGT. Unmatched junction bases numbered 9, after V lost 2 bases and J lost 3 bases. This CDR3 has 17 amino acids. The CDR3 DNA is TGTGCCAGCAGTGACCGGGACAGGGGACGCGGGGACTATGGCTACACCTTC. Its translation: CASSDRDRGRGDYGYTF.

The chain has TRBV9 and TRBJ1-1; D remains unclear. The V end lost 1 base, the J end lost 6 bases, and 13 bases lay between the germline ends. The CDR3 length is 14 residues. The germline V gene has CDR1 SGDLS and CDR2 YYNGEE. In DNA, the CDR3 is TGTGCCAGCAGCGTATTATCCGATCGGGCTGAAGCTTTCTTT. Translated, it gives CASSVLSDRAEAFF.

This clone has more than one count but fewer than ten. The rearrangement links TRBV5-1 to TRBJ2-2; tentative D call: TRBD1 (6 bases). The ends were cut back, 4 bases at V and 4 bases at J, with 20 bases in the middle. The CDR3 contains 17 residues. Germline CDR1 and CDR2: SGHRS and YFSETQ. CDR3 protein: CASSQLQGKPSTGELFF. The DNA of the CDR3 is TGCGCCAGCAGCCAATTACAGGGTAAACCGAGCACCGGGGAGCTGTTTTTT.

There are a few counts of this clone. The J gene is TRBJ1-1, the V gene TRBV6-1; D ambiguous. Trimming shortened V by 2 bases and J by 0 bases, and 10 bases separated the two germline ends. Germline loops: CDR1 MNHNS, CDR2 SASEGT. The CDR3 has 15 residues. In DNA, the CDR3 is TGTGCCAGCAGTGAAATGGGCGGGATGAACACTGAAGCTTTCTTT. Protein sequence: CASSEMGGMNTEAFF.

The chain is built from TRBV4-2 and TRBJ1-3; unclear D gene. V was cut by 4 bases and J by 0 bases, with 13 bases left in between. CDR1 is LGHNA and CDR2 is YNFKEQ in the germline V gene. This CDR3 has 16 amino acids. CDR3 sequence: CASSLGSAASGNTIYF. The CDR3 DNA sequence: TGTGCCAGCAGCCTAGGGTCCGCCGCCTCTGGAAACACCATATATTTT.

The sample holds a few counts of this clone. The CDR3 reads CATSDKGSGKYNEQFF. CDR3 bases: TGTGCCACCAGTGATAAGGGTAGCGGAAAGTACAATGAGCAGTTCTTC. The V and J genes are TRBV24-1 and TRBJ2-1; a weak D match, TRBD2 (6 bases). This CDR3 has 16 residues. Germline-derived CDR1 and CDR2 are KGHDR and SFDVKD. V lost 3 bases and J 4 bases, leaving 15 bases between the germline ends.

The chain employs TRBV28 and TRBJ1-2; no firm D call. The V gene lost 1 base and the J gene lost 7 bases, with 16 bases spanning the gap. The CDR3 sequence is 15 residues long. CDR1 and CDR2 (germline): MDHEN, SYDVKM. CDR3 protein: CASSLLTDLDGGYTF. The CDR3 DNA reads as TGTGCCAGCAGTTTATTAACGGATCTCGACGGTGGCTACACCTTC.